This T cell receptor (beta chain) was found in a study of blood T cell repertoires in COVID-19. Study at large: Specimens from acute and convalescent COVID-19 originated in the United States, Italy and Spain. In each case, the material was cDNA or gDNA derived from T cells, B-cell-depleted T cells, or PBMCs.

CDR3 length equals 13 residues. The ends were cut back, 7 bases at V and 0 bases at J, with 10 bases in the middle. From germline, CDR1 is SNHLY and CDR2 FYNNEI. This clone showed up just a few times. Per the authors' pipeline: Scientists estimated how many nucleated cells there were by amplifying reference gene primers. Data came from immunoSEQ multiplex PCR; TCRdb stores just in-frame clones and leaves some out. V and J calls and clone size are copied from that table; D and trimming were computed from the DNA. Of tens of thousands of clones detected, 88% appear once; the ten largest clones hold approximately 1.3%.

The TCR sequence derives from a woman aged 40 to 50 with acute or convalescent COVID-19. The chain combines TRBV2 with TRBJ2-7; no clear D gene. Source material: peripheral blood. The CDR3 protein is CASTLFNSYEQYF. CDR3 bases: TGTGCCAGCACACTTTTCAACTCCTACGAGCAGTACTTC.